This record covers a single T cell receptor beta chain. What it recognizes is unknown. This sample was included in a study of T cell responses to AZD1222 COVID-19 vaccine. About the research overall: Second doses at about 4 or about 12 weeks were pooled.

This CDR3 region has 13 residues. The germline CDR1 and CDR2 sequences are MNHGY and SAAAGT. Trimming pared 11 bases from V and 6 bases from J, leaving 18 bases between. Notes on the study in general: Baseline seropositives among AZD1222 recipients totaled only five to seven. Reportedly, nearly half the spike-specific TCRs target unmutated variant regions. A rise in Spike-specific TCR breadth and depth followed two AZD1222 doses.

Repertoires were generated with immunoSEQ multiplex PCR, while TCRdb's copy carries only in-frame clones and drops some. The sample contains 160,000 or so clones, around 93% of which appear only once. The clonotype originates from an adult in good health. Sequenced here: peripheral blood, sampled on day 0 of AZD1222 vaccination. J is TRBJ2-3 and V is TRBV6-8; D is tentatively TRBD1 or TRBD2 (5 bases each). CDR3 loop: CAGTGTSGDTQYF. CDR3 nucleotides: TGTGCCGGGACCGGCACCTCAGGCGATACGCAGTATTTT.